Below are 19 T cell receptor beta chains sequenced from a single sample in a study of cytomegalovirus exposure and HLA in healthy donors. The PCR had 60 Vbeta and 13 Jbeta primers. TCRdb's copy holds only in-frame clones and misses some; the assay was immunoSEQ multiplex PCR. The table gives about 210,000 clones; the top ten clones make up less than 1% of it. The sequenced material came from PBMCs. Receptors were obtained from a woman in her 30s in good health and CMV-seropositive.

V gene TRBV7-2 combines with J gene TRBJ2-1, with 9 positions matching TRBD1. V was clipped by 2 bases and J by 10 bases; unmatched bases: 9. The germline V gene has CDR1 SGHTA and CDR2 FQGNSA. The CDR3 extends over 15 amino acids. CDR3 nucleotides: TGTGCCAGCAGCTTAAACAGGGGGCGTCGGAACGAGCAGTTCTTC. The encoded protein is CASSLNRGRRNEQFF.

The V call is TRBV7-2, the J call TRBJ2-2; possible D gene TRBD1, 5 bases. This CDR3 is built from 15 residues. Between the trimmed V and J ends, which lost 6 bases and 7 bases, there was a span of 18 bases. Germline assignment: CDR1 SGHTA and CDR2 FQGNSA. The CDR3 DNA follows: TGTGCCAGCAGGGGGCGTAATAAGCTAGACGGGGAGCTGTTTTTT. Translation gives CASRGRNKLDGELFF.

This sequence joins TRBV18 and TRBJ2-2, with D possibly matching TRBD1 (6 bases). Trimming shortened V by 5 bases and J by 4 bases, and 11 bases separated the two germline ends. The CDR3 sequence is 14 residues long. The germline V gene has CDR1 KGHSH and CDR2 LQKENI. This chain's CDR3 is CASSGGPGTGELFF. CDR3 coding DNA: TGTGCCAGCTCAGGGGGCCCCGGCACCGGGGAGCTGTTTTTT.

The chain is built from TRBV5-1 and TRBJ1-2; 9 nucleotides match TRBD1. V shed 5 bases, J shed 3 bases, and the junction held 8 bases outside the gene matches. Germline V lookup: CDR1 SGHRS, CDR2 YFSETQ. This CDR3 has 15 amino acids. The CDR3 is CASREGQGLYYGYTF. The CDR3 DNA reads TGCGCCAGCAGAGAGGGACAGGGCTTGTACTATGGCTACACCTTC.

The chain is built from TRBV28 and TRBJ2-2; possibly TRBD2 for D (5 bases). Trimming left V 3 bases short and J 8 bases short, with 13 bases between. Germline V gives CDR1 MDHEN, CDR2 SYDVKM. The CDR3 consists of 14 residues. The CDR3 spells CASSFLERGGELFF. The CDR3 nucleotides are TGTGCCAGCAGTTTTTTGGAAAGAGGGGGGGAGCTGTTTTTT. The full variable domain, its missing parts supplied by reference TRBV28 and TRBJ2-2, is DVKVTQSSRYLVKRTGEKVFLECVQDMDHENMFWYRQDPGLGLRLIYFSYDVKMKEKGDIPEGYSVSREKKERFSLILESASTNQTSMYLCASSFLERGGELFFGEGSRLTVL.

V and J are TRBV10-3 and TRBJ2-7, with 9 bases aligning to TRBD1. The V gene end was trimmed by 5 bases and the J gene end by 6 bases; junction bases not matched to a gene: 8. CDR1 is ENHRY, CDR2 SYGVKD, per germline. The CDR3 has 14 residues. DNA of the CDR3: TGTGCCATCAGTCCCGGACAGGGGCTAGGCGAGCAGTACTTC. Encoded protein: CAISPGQGLGEQYF.

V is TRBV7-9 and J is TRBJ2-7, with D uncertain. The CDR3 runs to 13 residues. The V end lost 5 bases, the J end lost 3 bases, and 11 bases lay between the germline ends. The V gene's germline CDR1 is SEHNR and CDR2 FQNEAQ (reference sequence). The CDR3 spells CASSPPGNYEQYF. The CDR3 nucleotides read TGTGCCAGCAGCCCCCCAGGAAACTACGAGCAGTACTTC.

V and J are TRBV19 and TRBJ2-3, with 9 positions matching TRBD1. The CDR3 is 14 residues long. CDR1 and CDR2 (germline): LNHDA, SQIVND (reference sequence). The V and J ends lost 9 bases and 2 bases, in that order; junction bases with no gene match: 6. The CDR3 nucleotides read TGTGCCAGCATAGGGGACAGGGTCACAGATACGCAGTATTTT. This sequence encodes CASIGDRVTDTQYF.

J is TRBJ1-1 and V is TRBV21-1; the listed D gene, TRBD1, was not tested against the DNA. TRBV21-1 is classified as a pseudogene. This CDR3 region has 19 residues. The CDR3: CASSPHPWDRDLTYTEAFF. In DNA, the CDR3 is TGTGCCAGCAGCCCTCACCCATGGGACAGGGACCTAACCTACACTGAAGCTTTCTTT.

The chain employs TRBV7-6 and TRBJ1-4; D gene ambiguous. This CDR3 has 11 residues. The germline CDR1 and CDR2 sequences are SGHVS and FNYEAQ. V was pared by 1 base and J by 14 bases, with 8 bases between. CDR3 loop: CASSLGAGLFF. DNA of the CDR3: TGTGCCAGCAGCTTAGGTGCAGGTCTGTTTTTT. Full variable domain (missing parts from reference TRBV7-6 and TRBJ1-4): GAGVSQSPRYKVTKRGQDVALRCDPISGHVSLYWYRQALGQGPEFLTYFNYEAQQDKSGLPNDRFSAERPEGSISTLTIQRTEQRDSAMYRCASSLGAGLFFGSGTQLSVL.

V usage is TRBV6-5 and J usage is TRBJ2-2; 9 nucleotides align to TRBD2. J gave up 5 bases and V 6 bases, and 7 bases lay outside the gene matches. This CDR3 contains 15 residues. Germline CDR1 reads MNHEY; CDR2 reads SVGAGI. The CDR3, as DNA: TGTGCCAGCAGCTTTAGCGGGAGTAAAACCGGGGAGCTGTTTTTT. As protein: CASSFSGSKTGELFF.

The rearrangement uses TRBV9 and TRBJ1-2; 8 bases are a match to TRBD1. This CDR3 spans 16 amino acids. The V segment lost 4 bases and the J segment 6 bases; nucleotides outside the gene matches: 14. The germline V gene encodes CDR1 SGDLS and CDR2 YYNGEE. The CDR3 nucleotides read TGTGCCAGCAGCCCCCTCCGGACAGGGACCCCAGATGGCTACACCTTC. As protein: CASSPLRTGTPDGYTF. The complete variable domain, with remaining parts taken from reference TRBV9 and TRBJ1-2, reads DSGVTQTPKHLITATGQRVTLRCSPRSGDLSVYWYQQSLDQGLQFLIQYYNGEERAKGNILERFSAQQFPDLHSELNLSSLELGDSALYFCASSPLRTGTPDGYTFGSGTRLTVV.

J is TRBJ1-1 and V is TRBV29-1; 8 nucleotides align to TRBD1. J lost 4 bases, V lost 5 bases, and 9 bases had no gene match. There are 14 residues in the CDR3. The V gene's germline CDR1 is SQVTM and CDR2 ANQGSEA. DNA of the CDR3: TGCAGCGTTTTACAGGGGGTGGCAGCCACTGAAGCTTTCTTT. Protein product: CSVLQGVAATEAFF.

CDR3 region: CASSLDGGNQPQHF. CDR3 DNA: TGCGCCAGCAGCTTGGATGGGGGGAACCAGCCCCAGCATTTT. This chain links TRBV5-1 with TRBJ1-5, with D maybe TRBD1 (5 bases). With 0 bases removed from V and 7 bases from J, the gap between germline ends came to 11 bases. CDR1 is SGHRS and CDR2 is YFSETQ in the germline V gene. The CDR3 consists of 14 residues.

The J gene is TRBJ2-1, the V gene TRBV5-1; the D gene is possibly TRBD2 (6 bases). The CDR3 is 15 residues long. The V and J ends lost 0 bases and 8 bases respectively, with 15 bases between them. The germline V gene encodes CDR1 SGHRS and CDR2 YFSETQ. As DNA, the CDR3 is TGCGCCAGCAGCTTGGGACCGGGGGTGAGCGATGAGCAGTTCTTC. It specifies CASSLGPGVSDEQFF.

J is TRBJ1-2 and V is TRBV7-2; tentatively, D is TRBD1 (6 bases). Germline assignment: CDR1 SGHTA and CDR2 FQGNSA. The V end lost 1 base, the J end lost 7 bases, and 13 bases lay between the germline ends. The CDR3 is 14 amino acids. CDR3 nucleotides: TGTGCCAGCAGCTTAGGGGCAGGGGACGGTGGCTACACCTTC. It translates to CASSLGAGDGGYTF.

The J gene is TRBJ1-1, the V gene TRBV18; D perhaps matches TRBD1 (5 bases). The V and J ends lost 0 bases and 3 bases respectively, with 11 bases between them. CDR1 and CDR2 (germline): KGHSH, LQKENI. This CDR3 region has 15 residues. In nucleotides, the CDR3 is TGTGCCAGCTCACCACCTGGGGGGAAAGACACTGAAGCTTTCTTT. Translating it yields CASSPPGGKDTEAFF.

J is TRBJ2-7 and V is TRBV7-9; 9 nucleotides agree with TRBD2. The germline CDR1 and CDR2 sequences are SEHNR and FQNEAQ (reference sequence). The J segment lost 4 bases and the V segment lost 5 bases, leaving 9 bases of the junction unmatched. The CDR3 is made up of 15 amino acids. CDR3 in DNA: TGTGCCAGCAGCCCGAAGGGGCGGGAGGGATACGAGCAGTACTTC. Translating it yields CASSPKGREGYEQYF.

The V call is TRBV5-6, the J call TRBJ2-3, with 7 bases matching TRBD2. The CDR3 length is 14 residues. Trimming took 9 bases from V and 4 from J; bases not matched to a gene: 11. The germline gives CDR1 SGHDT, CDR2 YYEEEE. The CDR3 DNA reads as TGTGCCACCGGGGAGGGGTCCGTCGCAGATACGCAGTATTTT. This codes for CATGEGSVADTQYF.